This T cell receptor beta chain stems from a study of regulatory T cells in long-lasting Graves disease. Assembly of TCR beta libraries relied on iRepertoire HTBI primers together with Arm-PCR of CDR3 regions. Via MiXCR, TCRdb re-called the multiplex PCR reads, giving one row per CDR3 protein. The sample includes around 240,000 distinct CDR3 sequences, under 20% of them seen just once. This clonotype was recorded at least ten times. V was pared by 0 bases and J by 0 bases, with 15 bases between. CDR1 DFQATT and CDR2 SNEGSKA come from the germline V gene (reference sequence). This CDR3 region has 17 residues. The time point was: newly diagnosed GD, antithyroid drugs for less than 3 months. After RNA was extracted from PBMCs, the TCR library was made from it. This sample was shared with a second study, whose subject was T cells in Graves' hyperthyroidism and ophthalmopathy.

This clonotype was obtained from a woman aged 25-40 years with Graves disease. V usage is TRBV20-1 and J usage is TRBJ1-5; D might be TRBD1 (5 bases). Material: peripheral blood mononuclear cells (PBMCs), obtained at new diagnosis, from a patient treated with antithyroid drugs. CDR3 DNA: TGCAGTGCTAGAGATTTGGAGACAGAATATAGCAATCAGCCCCAGCATTTT. Protein product: CSARDLETEYSNQPQHF.